The 31 T cell receptor beta chains given below trace back to one sample, sequenced in a study of cytomegalovirus exposure and HLA in healthy donors. PCR used 60 Vbeta primers and 13 Jbeta primers. Sequenced by immunoSEQ multiplex PCR; TCRdb stores in-frame clones only, minus some. The sample lists around 190,000 clones; almost 75% were seen once. The specimen was PBMCs. These receptor sequences come from a woman younger than 45 in good health and CMV-seropositive.

This clone has more than one count but fewer than ten. The chain joins TRBV28 to TRBJ1-1; D is undetermined. From germline, CDR1 is MDHEN and CDR2 SYDVKM. V lost 2 bases to trimming and J lost 11 bases, with 12 bases between them. The CDR3 extends over 12 amino acids. The DNA for the CDR3 is TGTGCCAGCAGTTTAGACCCCCGGGGTGCTTTCTTT. Translated, it gives CASSLDPRGAFF.

V is TRBV5-1 and J is TRBJ1-1, with D possibly TRBD1 on 5 matching bases. With 3 bases removed from V and 8 bases from J, the gap between germline ends came to 11 bases. CDR3 length equals 12 residues. The V gene's germline CDR1 is SGHRS and CDR2 YFSETQ. The CDR3: CASSYNRLEAFF. The CDR3 DNA reads as TGCGCCAGCAGCTATAACAGGCTCGAAGCTTTCTTT.

This chain uses TRBV11-2 with TRBJ2-7; 10 positions agree with TRBD2. The CDR3 has 14 residues. The germline gives CDR1 SGHAT, CDR2 FQNNGV. The J segment lost 3 bases and the V segment lost 5 bases, leaving 4 bases of the junction unmatched. The CDR3 is CASSRTSGNYEQYF. In nucleotides, the CDR3 is TGTGCCAGCAGCCGGACTAGCGGAAACTACGAGCAGTACTTC.

V and J are TRBV6-5 and TRBJ2-7; no clear D gene. CDR1 and CDR2 (germline): MNHEY, SVGAGI. V was trimmed by 5 bases and J by 0 bases, leaving 8 bases between them. This CDR3 is 13 amino acids long. DNA of the CDR3: TGTGCCAGCAGTGGTGGCAGCTCCTACGAGCAGTACTTC. Amino acid sequence: CASSGGSSYEQYF.

The DNA of the CDR3 is TGTGCCAGCAGTCAGACAGGGGGCGCGGGGACTGAAGCTTTCTTT. As protein: CASSQTGGAGTEAFF. V gene TRBV5-5 combines with J gene TRBJ1-1, with 10 bases that match TRBD1. The CDR3 length is 15 residues. CDR1 SGHKS and CDR2 YYEKEE come from the germline V gene (reference sequence). The ends lost 5 bases at V and 5 bases at J; junction bases unmatched: 9.

The V gene is TRBV6-5, the J gene TRBJ2-7; TRBD2 aligns across 13 bases. The CDR3 loop spans 15 amino acids. The V gene's germline CDR1 is MNHEY and CDR2 SVGAGI. V lost 5 bases and J lost 4; bases outside the gene matches: 5. The CDR3: CASSPGLAGAYEQYF. The CDR3 DNA sequence: TGTGCCAGCAGTCCAGGACTAGCGGGAGCTTACGAGCAGTACTTC.

This chain connects TRBV5-4 to TRBJ1-6; TRBD1 aligns across 9 bases. The V gene end was trimmed by 0 bases and the J gene end by 9 bases; junction bases not matched to a gene: 4. The germline V gene encodes CDR1 SGHNT and CDR2 YYREEE (reference sequence). The length of the CDR3 is 15 residues. CDR3 residues: CASSLGTGETSPLHF. The CDR3 DNA reads as TGTGCCAGCAGCTTGGGGACAGGGGAGACTTCACCCCTCCACTTT. The full variable domain, completed using reference TRBV5-4 and TRBJ1-6, is ETGVTQSPTHLIKTRGQQVTLRCSSQSGHNTVSWYQQALGQGPQFIFQYYREEENGRGNFPPRFSGLQFPNYSSELNVNALELDDSALYLCASSLGTGETSPLHFGNGTRLTVT.

The chain combines TRBV28 with TRBJ1-5; D is undetermined. The CDR3 has 15 residues. V was trimmed by 6 bases and J by 2 bases, leaving 14 bases between them. Germline lookup yields CDR1 MDHEN and CDR2 SYDVKM. CDR3 residues: CASSHRVDGNQPQHF. The CDR3, as DNA: TGTGCCAGCAGCCATCGGGTAGACGGCAATCAGCCCCAGCATTTT.

V is TRBV19 and J is TRBJ1-4, with no clear D. The CDR3 length is 11 residues. Germline CDR1 reads LNHDA; CDR2 reads SQIVND (reference sequence). V gave up 8 bases and J gave up 7 bases, with 8 bases separating them. The CDR3: CASRWSEKLFF. Here the CDR3 DNA reads TGTGCCAGTCGGTGGAGTGAAAAACTGTTTTTT.

V is TRBV27 and J is TRBJ1-6; 11 bases align to TRBD1. The germline V gene encodes CDR1 MNHEY and CDR2 SMNVEV (reference sequence). There are 14 residues in the CDR3. The ends lost 4 bases at V and 9 bases at J; junction bases unmatched: 2. The CDR3, as DNA: TGTGCCAGCAGTTCGGGACAGGGGGTTTCACCCCTCCACTTT. Its protein product is CASSSGQGVSPLHF.

This chain uses TRBV4-1 with TRBJ2-2; no definite D call. This CDR3 has 12 amino acids. Germline values: CDR1 MGHRA, CDR2 YSYEKL. V lost 2 bases and J 8 bases, leaving 6 bases between the germline ends. The CDR3 region has the DNA TGCGCCAGCAGCCAATCCCCGGGGGAGCTGTTTTTT. Its protein is CASSQSPGELFF.

The chain recombines TRBV27 with TRBJ1-1; the D is unclear. Looked up from germline, CDR1 is MNHEY and CDR2 is SMNVEV (reference sequence). Trimming took off 0 bases at V and 4 bases at J, with 9 bases between the two ends. This CDR3 contains 14 residues. The CDR3 sequence is CASSLSGRGTEAFF. CDR3 sequence (DNA): TGTGCCAGCAGTTTATCGGGTCGGGGCACTGAAGCTTTCTTT.

V usage is TRBV5-1 and J usage is TRBJ2-5; no clear D. CDR1 SGHRS and CDR2 YFSETQ come from the germline V gene. V was shortened by 1 base and J by 2 bases, with 3 bases between the two germline ends. There are 12 residues in the CDR3. This CDR3 reads CASSLTQETQYF. The CDR3 DNA reads TGCGCCAGCAGCTTGACTCAAGAGACCCAGTACTTC.

The genes are TRBV5-4 and TRBJ2-2; possible D gene TRBD2, 6 bases. CDR1 SGHNT and CDR2 YYREEE come from the germline V gene (reference sequence). Trimming took off 2 bases at V and 7 bases at J, with 18 bases between the two ends. This CDR3 has 16 amino acids. The DNA for the CDR3 is TGTGCCAGCAGCTTTAGAGTGACGGGAGATGTCGGGGAGCTGTTTTTT. Encoded protein: CASSFRVTGDVGELFF.

The gene calls are TRBV6-5 and TRBJ2-1; 7 positions match TRBD2. J was trimmed by 4 bases and V by 2 bases; bases with no gene match: 2. There are 14 residues in the CDR3. Germline V gene lookup returns CDR1 MNHEY and CDR2 SVGAGI. CDR3 in DNA: TGTGCCAGCAGTTACGAGGGAGGGTACAATGAGCAGTTCTTC. Protein sequence: CASSYEGGYNEQFF.

J is TRBJ2-5 and V is TRBV7-9; perhaps TRBD1 as D (6 bases). Trimming left V 5 bases short and J 2 bases short, with 21 bases between. CDR3 length: 17 amino acids. The germline CDR1 and CDR2 sequences are SEHNR and FQNEAQ (reference sequence). Written as DNA, the CDR3 is TGTGCCAGCAGCGATCTCGGACTGACAGGTGGACAAGAGACCCAGTACTTC. Amino acids: CASSDLGLTGGQETQYF.

V usage is TRBV4-1 and J usage is TRBJ1-2; the D is unclear. This CDR3 has 15 amino acids. V lost 0 bases and J 0 bases, leaving 8 bases between the germline ends. Germline CDR1 MGHRA, CDR2 YSYEKL. CDR3 nucleotides: TGCGCCAGCAGCCAAGATCGGGGAGCTAACTATGGCTACACCTTC. This codes for CASSQDRGANYGYTF.

This chain links TRBV5-1 with TRBJ2-2; 11 bases match TRBD2. The CDR3 contains 17 residues. Trimming cost V 4 bases and J 2 bases; bases outside gene matches: 7. CDR1 is SGHRS, CDR2 YFSETQ, per germline. The CDR3 spells CASSLSTSGDNTGELFF. The CDR3 region has the DNA TGCGCCAGCAGCCTCTCGACTAGCGGGGACAACACCGGGGAGCTGTTTTTT.

The rearrangement uses TRBV6-1 and TRBJ2-5; a possible D gene is TRBD2 (5 bases). The CDR3 extends over 15 amino acids. The germline CDR1 and CDR2 sequences are MNHNS and SASEGT. The germline V and J ends were trimmed by 3 bases and 6 bases, with 17 bases remaining between them. CDR3 sequence reads: CASSDDPDFSKTQYF. CDR3 DNA sequence: TGTGCCAGCAGTGACGATCCGGACTTCTCGAAGACCCAGTACTTC.

The rearrangement joins TRBV5-1 to TRBJ1-1; 7 positions agree with TRBD1. Germline CDR1 SGHRS, CDR2 YFSETQ. J was trimmed by 3 bases and V by 8 bases; bases with no gene match: 1. The CDR3 is made up of 11 amino acids. CDR3 in DNA: TGCGCCAGTAGGGGGCACACTGAAGCTTTCTTT. This translates into CASRGHTEAFF.

Concerning this clone itself: Sequence at one end of the junction differs from germline and may be a read error. The CDR3 sequence: CSSTPRGGELNTEAFF. Here the CDR3 DNA reads TGTTCCAGCACCCCTCGGGGGGGAGAGCTGAACACTGAAGCTTTCTTT. The chain links TRBV7-9 to TRBJ1-1; the D gene is possibly TRBD1 (5 bases). Germline values: CDR1 SEHNR, CDR2 FQNEAQ (reference sequence). The CDR3 totals 16 residues. Variable domain in full (rest from reference TRBV7-9 and TRBJ1-1): DTGVSQNPRHKITKRGQNVTFRCDPISEHNRLYWYRQTLGQGPEFLTYFQNEAQLEKSRLLSDRFSAERPKGSFSTLEIQRTEQGDSAMYLCSSTPRGGELNTEAFFGQGTRLTVV.

This chain connects TRBV28 to TRBJ2-6; 9 bases fit TRBD1. The junction had 9 bases not matched to a gene; V was cut back by 4 bases and J by 2 bases. The germline CDR1 and CDR2 sequences are MDHEN and SYDVKM. The CDR3 loop spans 18 amino acids. Written as DNA, the CDR3 is TGTGCCAGCAGTTGGGGACAGGGAAATTCCGCTGGGGCCAACGTCCTGACTTTC. The encoded protein is CASSWGQGNSAGANVLTF.

The chain combines TRBV21-1 with TRBJ2-1; TRBD1 was called by the table and not checked on the DNA. TRBV21-1 is a recognized pseudogene. The CDR3 contains 14 residues. CDR3 sequence reads: CASSKGQWDNEQFF. DNA for the CDR3: TGTGCCAGCAGCAAAGGACAGTGGGACAATGAGCAGTTCTTC.

The rearrangement links TRBV27 to TRBJ2-7, with a possible D match to TRBD1 (6 bases). The CDR3 consists of 13 residues. From germline, CDR1 is MNHEY and CDR2 SMNVEV (reference sequence). The V and J ends lost 2 bases and 5 bases respectively, with 10 bases between them. Here the CDR3 DNA reads TGTGCCAGCAGTTTACAGGGGTCCAACGAGCAGTACTTC. Its protein is CASSLQGSNEQYF.

The CDR3 coding sequence is TGCAGTGGAGGGACTGGGGGCGAGCAGTACTTC. It is translated as CSGGTGGEQYF. This rearrangement joins TRBV20-1 to TRBJ2-7, with D possibly TRBD2 on 6 matching bases. The V end was cut by 7 bases, the J end by 6 bases, with 13 bases between. CDR3 length: 11 amino acids. Germline V lookup: CDR1 DFQATT, CDR2 SNEGSKA (reference sequence).

This chain connects TRBV19 to TRBJ2-2; TRBD2 matches at 12 bases. The V gene end was trimmed by 1 base and the J gene end by 4 bases; junction bases not matched to a gene: 4. The CDR3 runs 17 residues. CDR1 LNHDA and CDR2 SQIVND come from the germline V gene (reference sequence). CDR3 loop: CASSIGTSGTFTGELFF. CDR3 coding DNA: TGTGCCAGTAGTATAGGGACTAGCGGGACCTTCACCGGGGAGCTGTTTTTT.

V is TRBV29-1 and J is TRBJ2-1; TRBD2 matches at 7 bases. The CDR3 runs to 14 residues. Germline values: CDR1 SQVTM, CDR2 ANQGSEA. V lost 6 bases to trimming and J lost 8 bases; unmatched junction nucleotides: 13. The DNA for the CDR3 is TGCAGCGTAGAACATCACCCCGCGGGAGATGAGCAGTTCTTC. Residues: CSVEHHPAGDEQFF.

This chain joins TRBV7-2 and TRBJ1-2; no firm D call. CDR3 length: 14 amino acids. CDR1 is SGHTA, CDR2 FQGNSA, per germline. V lost 1 base to trimming and J lost 1 base, with 7 bases between them. CDR3 sequence: CASSLEAGNYGYTF. The DNA of the CDR3 is TGTGCCAGCAGCTTAGAAGCGGGTAACTATGGCTACACCTTC.

The J gene is TRBJ2-7, the V gene TRBV6-5; 7 nucleotides agree with TRBD2. Germline V gene lookup returns CDR1 MNHEY and CDR2 SVGAGI. The CDR3 is 15 residues long. The ends lost 5 bases at V and 6 bases at J; junction bases unmatched: 13. The CDR3 bases are TGTGCCAGCAGTCACCCTCTGGACACGGGAGGCGAGCAGTACTTC. Its protein product is CASSHPLDTGGEQYF.

This rearrangement joins TRBV7-2 to TRBJ2-5, with 7 bases matching TRBD1. Germline V gene data show CDR1 as SGHTA and CDR2 as FQGNSA. CDR3 length: 14 amino acids. V dropped 4 bases and J dropped 5; count of bases not matched to a gene: 7. The chain's CDR3 is CASSSDRVRETQYF. The CDR3 DNA reads TGTGCCAGCAGCTCCGACAGGGTGAGGGAGACCCAGTACTTC.

The chain recombines TRBV7-2 with TRBJ2-5; the match to TRBD1 covers 8 bases. The germline CDR1 and CDR2 sequences are SGHTA and FQGNSA. With V trimmed by 2 bases and J by 5 bases, 7 bases remained unmatched. The CDR3 is 15 residues long. The CDR3 here is CASSLFAGGEETQYF. The CDR3 region has the DNA TGTGCCAGCAGCTTATTTGCAGGGGGCGAGGAGACCCAGTACTTC.